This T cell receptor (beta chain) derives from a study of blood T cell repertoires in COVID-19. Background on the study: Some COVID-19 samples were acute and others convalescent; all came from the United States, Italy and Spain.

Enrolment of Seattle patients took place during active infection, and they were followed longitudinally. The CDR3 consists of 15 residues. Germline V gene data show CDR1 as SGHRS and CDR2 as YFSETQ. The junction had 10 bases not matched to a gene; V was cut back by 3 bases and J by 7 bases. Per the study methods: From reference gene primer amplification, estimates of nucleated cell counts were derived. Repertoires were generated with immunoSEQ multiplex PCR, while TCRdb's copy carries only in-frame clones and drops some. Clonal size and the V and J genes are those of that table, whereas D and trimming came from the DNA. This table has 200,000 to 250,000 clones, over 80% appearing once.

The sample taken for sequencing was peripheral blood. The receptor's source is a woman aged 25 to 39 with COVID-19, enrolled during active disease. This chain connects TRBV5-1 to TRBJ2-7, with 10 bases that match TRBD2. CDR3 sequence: CASSSQAGGPREQYF. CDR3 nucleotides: TGCGCCAGCAGCTCCCAAGCGGGAGGGCCGCGGGAGCAGTACTTC.